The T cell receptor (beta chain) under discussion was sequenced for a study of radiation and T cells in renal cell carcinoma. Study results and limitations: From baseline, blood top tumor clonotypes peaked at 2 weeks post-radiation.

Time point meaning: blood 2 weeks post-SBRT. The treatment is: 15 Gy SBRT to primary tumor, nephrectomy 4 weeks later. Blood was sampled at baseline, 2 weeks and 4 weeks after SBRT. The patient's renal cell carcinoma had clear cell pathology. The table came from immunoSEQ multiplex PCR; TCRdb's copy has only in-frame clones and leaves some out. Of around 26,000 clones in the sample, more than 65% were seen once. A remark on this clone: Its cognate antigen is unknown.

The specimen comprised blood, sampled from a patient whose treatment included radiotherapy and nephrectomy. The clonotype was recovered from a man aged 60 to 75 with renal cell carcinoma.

The CDR3 region is CASSQFPLDSPLHF. Here the CDR3 DNA reads TGTGCCAGCAGCCAATTCCCATTGGATTCACCCCTCCACTTT. This rearrangement joins TRBV7-8 to TRBJ1-6; D remains ambiguous. Trimming took off 5 bases at V and 8 bases at J, with 13 bases between the two ends. The CDR3 is 14 residues long. Per germline, CDR1 SGHVS and CDR2 FQNEAQ.